The text below deals with one TCR delta chain. This clone is judged large (0.1 to 1%). Its target antigen remains unknown. A read error may explain this, as a much larger clone is one base away. cDNA was made by template-switch reverse transcription with TRGC- and TRDC-specific primers in one tube, using SuperScript II. The TRGC primer was designed for binding to both the TRGC1 and TRGC2 constant genes. Amplification of TRG and TRD was done with the KAPA Real-Time Library Amplification Kit, and AMPure XP beads were used for purification between steps. Index PCR with the Nextera XT Index Kit was used to add Illumina sequencing adapters. An Illumina MiSeq running the V2 300 kit was used to sequence the TRG and TRD amplicons, producing 150 bp paired-end reads. The published analysis was carried out like this. Before further analysis, read quality was checked using FastQC version 0.11.8. Reads were aligned against the TRG or TRD reference genes from GenBank, and CDR3 sequences were constructed using MiXCR version 3.0.3. Default MiXCR settings were kept, except that 3 rather than 5 consecutive nucleotides were used to assemble TRDD gene segments. N additions, CDR3 length, J segment length and clonotype sharing between samples were calculated with VDJtools version 1.2.1. CDR3 sequences that were out of frame or contained stop codons were left out of the analysis. To look for overlap, the infant repertoires were checked against previously published Vgamma9Vdelta2 repertoires from fetal, cord blood and adult blood. Via CATT, TCRdb reprocessed the public reads, and rows with identical DNA were then joined. TCRdb, not the original authors, processed these V and J calls. Recorded for this sample are 300 to 350 delta-chain clones; 11% of them occurred a single time. Jointly, the top ten make up around half of the sample.

The germline V gene (reference sequence) specifies NTAFDY as CDR1 and IRPDVSE as CDR2. Spanning cysteine to phenylalanine, the CDR3 consists of 18 amino acids. CDR3 DNA is the only sequence kept; it has 54 bases, read in frame from the first base. The data originate from a study of Vγ9Vδ2 T cells in congenital toxoplasmosis (dated by TCRdb to the early 2020s). Regarding the study in general: Congenital toxoplasmosis was diagnosed using IgG, IgM and IgA serology, Western blot and an in-house interferon-gamma release assay. The study compared gamma and delta chain CDR3 repertoires of sorted blood gammadelta T cells between congenitally T. gondii-infected and uninfected infants. Sequencing of the repertoires was done on samples from infants at two time points: 2 months after birth and 1 year of age. At 2 months, TCR sequencing included 5 infected and around 10 uninfected infants, and at 1 year it included 3 infected and 4 uninfected infants. Study-wide conclusions, independent of this receptor: A public TRGV9 clonotype was highly prevalent in both infected and uninfected infants. Repertoire differences between infected and uninfected infants were less clear at 1 year of age than at 2 months. Two months was the earliest age with enough suitable sample material for TCR repertoire analysis, so newborn repertoires were not sequenced. Germline-encoded fetal-type TRDV2 CDR3 sequences seemed more prevalent in infected than uninfected 2-month-old infants, suggesting an in utero expansion footprint. At 2 months, TRGV9 and TRDV2 CDR3s of infected infants appeared to carry fewer N additions than uninfected infants, especially TRDV2-TRDJ1 sequences.

Mothers of both infected and uninfected infants received the same treatment, using spiramycin and/or pyrimethamine plus sulfadiazine plus folinic acid. All infants, infected and uninfected, were born by term delivery after more than 37 weeks of gestation. Approximately 1 mL of blood was used to isolate PBMCs by Lymphoprep gradient centrifugation, after which the PBMCs were cryopreserved in liquid nitrogen and shipped to Belgium. After thawing, PBMCs were labeled with Zombie NIR viability dye and stained with CD3, TCR gammadelta, Vgamma9 and Vdelta2 antibodies. CD3+ TCRgammadelta+ T cells were sorted on a FACSAria III with a mean purity of approximately 98%. For each sample, RNA was extracted from roughly 11,000 sorted gammadelta T cells with the RNeasy Micro Kit. The study infants had mothers who were enrolled with primary T. gondii infection during pregnancy. The infants' peripheral blood was drawn at an outpatient microbiology and virology center located in Pavia, Italy.

Sequenced: gamma-delta T cells from blood. The clonotype originates from a child under 10 years old born to a mother with Toxoplasma gondii infection during pregnancy, either congenitally infected or uninfected (not recorded which). Recombination joined TRAV23/DV6 with TRDJ1, with 13 bases aligning to TRDD3. The CDR3: CAMSWMYWGIRGTDKLIF. In nucleotide form, the sequence is TGTGCTATGTCGTGGATGTACTGGGGGATACGCGGTACCGATAAACTCATCTTT.